The 15 T cell receptor beta chains presented below share a single source sample, sequenced in a study of PD-1 blockade in classical Hodgkin lymphoma. All trial patients relapsed after autologous stem cell transplantation. Using magnetic negative selection, the CD4+ T cells were separated out of thawed PBMCs. TCRdb keeps only in-frame clones here, not all; method: immunoSEQ multiplex PCR. The repertoire holds about 35,000 clones, with 75% to 95% as singletons. This specimen consisted of CD4+ T cells from blood, obtained at baseline. The receptors were sampled from a human donor with classical Hodgkin lymphoma.

The rearrangement joins TRBV30 to TRBJ2-7; tentatively, D is TRBD1 (5 bases). There are 11 residues in the CDR3. Germline V gene data show CDR1 as GTSNPN and CDR2 as SVGIG (reference sequence). Trimming removed 1 base from V and 6 bases from J, with 7 bases in between. CDR3 in DNA: TGTGCCTGGAGTGGGGGCGGCGAGCAGTACTTC. Protein product: CAWSGGGEQYF. Drawing the rest from reference TRBV30 and TRBJ2-7, the complete variable domain is SQTIHQWPATLVQPVGSPLSLECTVEGTSNPNLYWYRQAAGRGLQLLFYSVGIGQISSEVPQNLSASRPQDRQFILSSKKLLLSDSGFYLCAWSGGGEQYFGPGTRLTVT.

The chain has TRBV28 and TRBJ2-7; weak D call: TRBD2 (6 bases). The germline V and J ends were trimmed by 4 bases and 3 bases, with 13 bases remaining between them. The CDR3 runs 14 residues. Germline V gene lookup returns CDR1 MDHEN and CDR2 SYDVKM. The CDR3 DNA follows: TGTGCCAGCAGTTCCCCTGGAGGGGTCTACGAGCAGTACTTC. It specifies CASSSPGGVYEQYF. Supplemented by reference TRBV28 and TRBJ2-7, the full variable domain reads DVKVTQSSRYLVKRTGEKVFLECVQDMDHENMFWYRQDPGLGLRLIYFSYDVKMKEKGDIPEGYSVSREKKERFSLILESASTNQTSMYLCASSSPGGVYEQYFGPGTRLTVT.

The V gene is TRBV18, the J gene TRBJ1-1; a possible D gene is TRBD1 (5 bases). V shed 5 bases and J shed 3 bases, with 16 bases lying between them. In germline, CDR1 is KGHSH, CDR2 LQKENI. The CDR3 sequence is 15 residues long. The CDR3 reads CASSAEGVEYTEAFF. CDR3 nucleotides: TGTGCCAGCTCAGCTGAAGGGGTTGAGTACACTGAAGCTTTCTTT.

The chain recombines TRBV5-1 with TRBJ1-6, with 9 bases aligning to TRBD1. The CDR3 loop spans 15 amino acids. Germline assignment: CDR1 SGHRS and CDR2 YFSETQ. V lost 4 bases to trimming and J lost 6 bases; unmatched junction nucleotides: 5. Here the CDR3 reads CASSGGTGINSPLHF. The CDR3 DNA reads as TGCGCCAGCAGCGGCGGGACAGGGATTAATTCACCCCTCCACTTT.

The table lists this clone with a few counts. The genes are TRBV7-9 and TRBJ2-2, with TRBD2 identical over 14 bases. The CDR3 contains 18 residues. Germline-derived CDR1 and CDR2 are SEHNR and FQNEAQ (reference sequence). J gave up 3 bases and V 5 bases, and 8 bases lay outside the gene matches. The CDR3 spells CASSGLAGGRVDTGELFF. The CDR3 DNA is TGTGCCAGCAGCGGACTAGCGGGAGGACGAGTCGACACCGGGGAGCTGTTTTTT.

V is TRBV5-1 and J is TRBJ1-3; D gene ambiguous. This CDR3 has 12 residues. V was shortened by 4 bases and J by 4 bases, with 6 bases between the two germline ends. Germline V gene data show CDR1 as SGHRS and CDR2 as YFSETQ. The CDR3 nucleotides read TGCGCCAGCAGCGAGGGAGGAAACACCATATATTTT. This sequence encodes CASSEGGNTIYF.

This chain links TRBV4-1 with TRBJ2-7, with 9 nucleotides matching TRBD1. Germline V lookup: CDR1 MGHRA, CDR2 YSYEKL. The CDR3 loop spans 15 amino acids. Trimming removed 5 bases from V and 6 bases from J; junction bases left unmatched: 11. The CDR3 region has the DNA TGCGCCAGCAGCGGGCTCCGGGACAGGGACCGCGAGCAGTACTTC. Amino acids: CASSGLRDRDREQYF.

The V gene is TRBV5-4, the J gene TRBJ1-3; D might be TRBD1 (5 bases). The V gene's germline CDR1 is SGHNT and CDR2 YYREEE (reference sequence). Deletions cut 3 bases from V and 5 bases from J, with 15 bases between. The CDR3 has 15 residues. DNA for the CDR3: TGTGCCAGCAGCTGGATTGACAGTGGGCGAAACACCATATATTTT. Its protein product is CASSWIDSGRNTIYF. Combining the CDR3 with reference TRBV5-4 and TRBJ1-3 gives the whole variable domain ETGVTQSPTHLIKTRGQQVTLRCSSQSGHNTVSWYQQALGQGPQFIFQYYREEENGRGNFPPRFSGLQFPNYSSELNVNALELDDSALYLCASSWIDSGRNTIYFGEGSWLTVV.

This clone was seen more than once but under ten times. The chain employs TRBV18 and TRBJ1-2; 8 bases map to TRBD1. The germline V gene encodes CDR1 KGHSH and CDR2 LQKENI. The CDR3 is 14 residues long. The trim removed 3 bases at V and 7 bases at J, leaving 7 bases unmatched. The CDR3 nucleotides read TGTGCCAGCTCACCGGACAGGGATTTGCGTGGCTACACCTTC. Translated: CASSPDRDLRGYTF.

The V call is TRBV28, the J call TRBJ1-2; no clear D gene. V was shortened by 6 bases and J by 4 bases, with 12 bases between the two germline ends. The CDR3 consists of 13 residues. CDR1 is MDHEN, CDR2 SYDVKM, per germline. The CDR3 here is CASSSREFYGYTF. CDR3 nucleotides: TGTGCCAGCAGCTCGAGAGAGTTCTATGGCTACACCTTC.

The chain carries TRBV19 and TRBJ2-7, with 10 bases matching TRBD1. The germline V gene encodes CDR1 LNHDA and CDR2 SQIVND (reference sequence). The CDR3 length is 14 residues. V was pared by 10 bases and J by 3 bases, with 9 bases of the junction left unmatched. DNA of the CDR3: TGTGCCACTACCTTGGGACAGGGGAACTACGAGCAGTACTTC. Translated, it gives CATTLGQGNYEQYF.

The chain employs TRBV18 and TRBJ2-1; 9 bases match TRBD2. This CDR3 region has 17 residues. Germline trimming cut 1 base from V and 9 bases from J; bases unmatched to any gene: 13. Per germline, CDR1 KGHSH and CDR2 LQKENI. The CDR3: CASSPLFSSGRLSEQFF. CDR3 DNA sequence: TGTGCCAGCTCACCACTGTTCAGTAGCGGGAGACTCAGTGAGCAGTTCTTC.

The V and J genes are TRBV4-2 and TRBJ2-1, with TRBD2 matching over 8 bases. Trimming took 0 bases from V and 6 from J; bases not matched to a gene: 4. The germline gives CDR1 LGHNA, CDR2 YNFKEQ. The CDR3 length is 15 residues. The CDR3 coding sequence is TGTGCCAGCAGCCAAGAGATAGCGGGATTCAATGAGCAGTTCTTC. As protein: CASSQEIAGFNEQFF.

V is TRBV11-2 and J is TRBJ1-2; D uncertain. The V gene lost 0 bases and the J gene lost 5 bases, with 16 bases spanning the gap. The CDR3 is 16 residues long. The germline CDR1 and CDR2 sequences are SGHAT and FQNNGV. This CDR3 reads CASSLDGSVRNYGYTF. The CDR3 nucleotides read TGTGCCAGCAGCTTAGATGGTAGCGTCAGAAATTATGGCTACACCTTC.

The CDR3 region has the DNA TGTGCCAGCAGCGTCGACAGGCTAAACTATGGCTACACCTTC. Protein product: CASSVDRLNYGYTF. The chain is built from TRBV28 and TRBJ1-2, with D perhaps TRBD1 (6 bases). The V and J ends lost 6 bases and 2 bases respectively, with 13 bases between them. The CDR3 has 14 residues. CDR1 and CDR2 (germline): MDHEN, SYDVKM.